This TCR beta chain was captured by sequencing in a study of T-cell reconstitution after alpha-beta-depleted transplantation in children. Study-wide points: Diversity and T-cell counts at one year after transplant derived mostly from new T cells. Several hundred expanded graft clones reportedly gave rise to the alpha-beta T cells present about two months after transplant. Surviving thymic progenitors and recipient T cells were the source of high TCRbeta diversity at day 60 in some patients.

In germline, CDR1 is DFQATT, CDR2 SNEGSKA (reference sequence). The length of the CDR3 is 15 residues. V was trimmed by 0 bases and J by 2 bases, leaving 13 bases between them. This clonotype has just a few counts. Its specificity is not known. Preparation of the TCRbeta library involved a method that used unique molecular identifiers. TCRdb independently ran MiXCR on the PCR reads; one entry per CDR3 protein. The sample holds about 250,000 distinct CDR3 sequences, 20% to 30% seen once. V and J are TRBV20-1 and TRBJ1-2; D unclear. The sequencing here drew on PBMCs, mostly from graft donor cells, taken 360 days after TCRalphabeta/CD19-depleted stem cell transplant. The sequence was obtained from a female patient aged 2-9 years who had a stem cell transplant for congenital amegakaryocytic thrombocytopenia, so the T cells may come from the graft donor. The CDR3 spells CSARDNAAPNYGYTF. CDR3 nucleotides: TGCAGTGCTAGAGATAACGCAGCACCGAACTATGGCTACACCTTC.